The 10 T cell receptor beta chains below come from one sample, sequenced in a study of technical replicates of blood from several donors. Assay used: immunoSEQ multiplex PCR; TCRdb lists only in-frame clones, some missing. The table includes approximately 75,000 clones, roughly 89% detected once. Sequences were obtained from T cells isolated from PBMCs. The source of these receptors is a human donor in good health.

Note on this clone: One end of the junction fails to match germline, which may point to a read error. As DNA, the CDR3 is TGTGCCAGCAGTAGGGGACAGGATAACAATGGCTACACCTTC. This sequence encodes CASSRGQDNNGYTF. The chain couples TRBV6-6 to TRBJ1-2, with 8 bases identical to TRBD1. This CDR3 has 14 residues. In germline, CDR1 is MNHNY, CDR2 SVGAGI (reference sequence).

This chain connects TRBV27 to TRBJ2-5, with D perhaps TRBD1 (5 bases). The CDR3 loop spans 13 amino acids. Germline V gene sequence: CDR1 MNHEY, CDR2 SMNVEV (reference sequence). The V gene lost 5 bases and the J gene lost 6 bases, with 13 bases spanning the gap. The DNA of the CDR3 is TGTGCCAGCAGTCCATCTAAGGGGCAGACCCAGTACTTC. Translating gives CASSPSKGQTQYF.

The chain employs TRBV5-1 and TRBJ2-7, with 7 bases aligning to TRBD2. The CDR3 is 15 amino acids. V gave up 0 bases and J gave up 3 bases; unmatched junction bases: 6. Per the germline V gene, CDR1 is SGHRS and CDR2 is YFSETQ. CDR3 nucleotides: TGCGCCAGCAGCTTGGGGGGACTAAGTGTCTACGAGCAGTACTTC. Translation: CASSLGGLSVYEQYF.

The DNA for the CDR3 is TGTGCCAGCAGCTTATCAAGCGGGAGCTACAATGAGCAGTTCTTC. Its translation is CASSLSSGSYNEQFF. The rearrangement uses TRBV11-2 and TRBJ2-1; 8 bases fit TRBD2. Germline loops: CDR1 SGHAT, CDR2 FQNNGV. The CDR3 contains 15 residues. Trimming took 2 bases from V and 3 from J; bases not matched to a gene: 3.

The V and J genes are TRBV6-6 and TRBJ2-7, with TRBD1 matching 9 bases. The J segment lost 2 bases and the V segment lost 4 bases, leaving 9 bases of the junction unmatched. Germline V CDR1 and CDR2: MNHNY, SVGAGI (reference sequence). This CDR3 is built from 16 residues. CDR3 in amino acids: CASSSQAGQGPYEQYF. In DNA form, the CDR3 reads TGTGCCAGCAGTTCCCAGGCGGGACAGGGACCCTACGAGCAGTACTTC.

The CDR3 DNA sequence: TGCGCCAGCAGTGAGGGGACAGCTCTGGGACTCGCTGAAGCTTTCTTT. It translates to CASSEGTALGLAEAFF. The chain combines TRBV10-1 with TRBJ1-1, with 7 nucleotides matching TRBD1. Per germline, CDR1 WNHNN and CDR2 SYGVQD (reference sequence). V was clipped by 2 bases and J by 6 bases; unmatched bases: 12. The CDR3 has 16 amino acids.

The V gene is TRBV18, the J gene TRBJ2-1; 11 bases match TRBD2. The germline V gene encodes CDR1 KGHSH and CDR2 LQKENI. The trim removed 0 bases at V and 5 bases at J, leaving 6 bases unmatched. The CDR3 runs 17 residues. This CDR3 is CASSPPKDSGRDNEQFF. DNA for the CDR3: TGTGCCAGCTCACCACCGAAGGATAGCGGGAGGGACAATGAGCAGTTCTTC.

V is TRBV19 and J is TRBJ1-1; D unclear. This CDR3 is 15 amino acids long. Deletions cut 5 bases from V and 3 bases from J, with 16 bases between. In germline, CDR1 is LNHDA, CDR2 SQIVND (reference sequence). As DNA, the CDR3 is TGTGCCAGTAGTCTTAATAGACTCCTGGACACTGAAGCTTTCTTT. Protein sequence: CASSLNRLLDTEAFF.

V is TRBV6-1 and J is TRBJ2-7, with 11 bases fitting TRBD2. The CDR3 covers 15 residues. Losses at the gene ends were 6 bases for V and 3 bases for J; bases not matched to a gene: 7. Germline V lookup: CDR1 MNHNS, CDR2 SASEGT. The DNA for the CDR3 is TGTGCCAGCAGCGACACTAGCGGGAGAGGCTACGAGCAGTACTTC. It is translated as CASSDTSGRGYEQYF.

This sequence joins TRBV19 and TRBJ2-7; 9 nucleotides agree with TRBD1. From germline, CDR1 is LNHDA and CDR2 SQIVND (reference sequence). J lost 5 bases, V lost 11 bases, and 10 bases had no gene match. The CDR3 sequence is 13 residues long. CDR3 sequence reads: CACWRDRAHEQYF. The CDR3 DNA reads as TGTGCCTGTTGGCGGGACAGGGCCCACGAGCAGTACTTC. The entire variable domain, with the rest obtained from reference TRBV19 and TRBJ2-7, is as follows: DGGITQSPKYLFRKEGQNVTLSCEQNLNHDAMYWYRQDPGQGLRLIYYSQIVNDFQKGDIAEGYSVSREKKESFPLTVTSAQKNPTAFYLCACWRDRAHEQYFGPGTRLTVT.